The source of this T cell receptor (beta chain) is a study of CD8 T cells in Susac syndrome. General study findings and limits: The study recognized that its TCR sequencing and HLA analysis covered a relatively small number of individuals.

CD8+ and CD4+ T cells circulating in blood were sequenced for TCR beta. With random hexamers, reverse transcription was performed on about 0.5 to 1 ug of RNA. Coverage of TCR beta CDR3 amplification by immunoSEQ multiplex PCR extended to 54 Vbeta and 13 Jbeta. TCRdb reanalysed the immunoSEQ multiplex PCR reads using MiXCR and keeps one entry per CDR3 protein. The data show 180,000 or so distinct CDR3 sequences, roughly 94% seen once. This CDR3 is built from 14 residues. Germline V gene data show CDR1 as LNHDA and CDR2 as SQIVND (reference sequence). Deletions cut 5 bases from V and 6 bases from J, with 14 bases between. Details on this clonotype: Its cognate antigen is unknown.

Sequencing was carried out using CD4+ T cells from PBMCs. The genes are TRBV19 and TRBJ1-5, with D possibly TRBD1 on 6 matching bases. The sequence was collected from a human donor in good health. CDR3 nucleotide sequence: TGTGCCAGTAGTCCCAGGGGTAGGGGTCAGCCCCAGCATTTT. Its translation is CASSPRGRGQPQHF.